This T cell receptor beta chain was observed in a study of blood T cells in healthy people across ages. This clonotype was counted at least ten times. Its antigen is undetermined. It was with a sample-barcoded 5' primer and a J-beta primer mix that a second PCR of roughly 6 to 11 cycles was run. TCRdb re-derived calls from the 5' RACE reads in MiXCR, one entry per CDR3 protein. The table includes around 850,000 distinct CDR3 sequences, under 40% detected once. The authors drew about 10 milliliters of peripheral blood from each donor. Study-wide results and caveats: Strong correlation existed between TCR beta diversity and naive T cell percentage. Per million T cells, the diversity of TCR beta decreased roughly linearly as age advanced.

The receptor's source is a man between 18 and 29 years old in good health. The specimen was blood.

CDR3 DNA sequence: TGTGCCAGCAGCTCGCGGGGCAGCTACTATGGCTACACCTTC. Translated, it gives CASSSRGSYYGYTF. This chain links TRBV7-2 with TRBJ1-2; D is perhaps TRBD1 (5 bases). Germline V CDR1 and CDR2: SGHTA, FQGNSA. The CDR3 length is 14 residues. V dropped 4 bases and J dropped 3 bases, with 12 bases sitting between them.